The rows below give T cell receptor beta chains drawn from one sample of a study of spatial heterogeneity in lung cancer. MiXCR, applied by TCRdb to the 5' RACE reads, yields one record per CDR3 protein. The profile shows about 17,000 distinct CDR3 sequences, around a fifth of them singletons. Sample: PBMCs, taken at surgery. These receptors all come from a female donor with early-stage non-small cell lung cancer. The CDR3 runs from the conserved cysteine through the conserved F or W. The order of the fields is V gene, J gene, CDR3 protein.

>TRBV12-3/TRBV12-4|TRBJ1-1
CASSARLGRVTEAFF
>TRBV20-1|TRBJ1-4
CSARRQGAGEKLFF
>TRBV20-1|TRBJ2-1
CSARQGDNEQFF
>TRBV7-2|TRBJ2-1
CASSLGDSSYNEQFF
>TRBV9|TRBJ2-3
CASSVEGSGGGDTQYF
>TRBV12-3/TRBV12-4|TRBJ1-3
CASSVRLGIGNTIYF
>TRBV19|TRBJ2-6
CTSSTPLTASGANVLTF
>TRBV20-1|TRBJ2-1
CSARPGQGEQFF
>TRBV27|TRBJ2-7
CASRKAGTSYLSGSEQYF
>TRBV28|TRBJ2-1
CASRTGTSENEQFF
>TRBV5-3|TRBJ1-5
CARSLGLQIDSNQPQHF
>TRBV20-1|TRBJ2-7
CSARVPGQGSTVSYEQYF
>TRBV7-3|TRBJ2-2
CASSLDGLAGNTGELFF
>TRBV14|TRBJ2-2
CASSRHAMNTGELFF
>TRBV20-1|TRBJ1-1
CSASRGIEAFF
>TRBV12-3/TRBV12-4|TRBJ1-5
CASRLGQGNQPQHF
>TRBV20-1|TRBJ1-5
CSARAGGGNQPQHF
>TRBV18|TRBJ2-5
CASSPPNLAIETQYF
>TRBV4-2|TRBJ2-7
CASSQEGTRDYEQYF
>TRBV12-3/TRBV12-4|TRBJ1-2
CASSSFFTSGRDGYTF
>TRBV23-1|TRBJ2-1
CASPDRDNEQFF
>TRBV6-6|TRBJ2-2
CASSYKTGITGELFF
>TRBV27|TRBJ2-2
CASSLGGFSTGELFF
>TRBV12-5|TRBJ1-1
CASGFKLPGLNTEAFF
>TRBV20-1|TRBJ2-3
CSAPRRASGSSDTQYF